This TCR beta chain was identified in a study of CD8 T cells in ankylosing spondylitis. Findings and caveats of the study: Earlier reports found some motif variants in synovial fluid and blood in reactive arthritis. Reportedly, disease-linked clones are significantly enriched in ankylosing spondylitis patients' matched synovial fluid. One TCR beta motif, made up of 7 or 8 highly homologous variants, appeared characteristic of ankylosing spondylitis blood.

The CDR3 totals 15 residues. Germline V gene data show CDR1 as MDHEN and CDR2 as SYDVKM. Trimming cost V 5 bases and J 3 bases, with 14 bases left between them. One entry per CDR3 protein results from TCRdb running MiXCR on the 5' RACE reads. The table shows approximately 45,000 distinct CDR3 sequences, with around 10% occurring only once. About this clonotype itself: The antigen is not known.

Sample: blood, either unsorted or a sorted T cell fraction (not recorded which). The TCR originated in a male donor with ankylosing spondylitis or in good health (not recorded which). The rearrangement links TRBV28 to TRBJ1-3; no firm D call. The CDR3 spells CASSPPFVGGNTIYF. The CDR3 bases are TGTGCCAGCAGTCCACCATTTGTGGGTGGAAACACCATATATTTT.